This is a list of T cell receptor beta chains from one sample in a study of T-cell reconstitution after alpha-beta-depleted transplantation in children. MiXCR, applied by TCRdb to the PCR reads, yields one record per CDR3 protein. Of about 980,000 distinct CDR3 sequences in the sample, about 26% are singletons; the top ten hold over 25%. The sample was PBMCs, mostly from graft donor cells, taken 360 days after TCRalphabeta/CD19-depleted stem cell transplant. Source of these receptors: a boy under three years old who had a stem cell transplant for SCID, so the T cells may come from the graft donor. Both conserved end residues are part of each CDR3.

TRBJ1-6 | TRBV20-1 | CSARVGSYNSPLHF
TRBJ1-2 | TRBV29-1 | CSAPSSYGYTF
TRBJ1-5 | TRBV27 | CASRLTGGGNQPQHF
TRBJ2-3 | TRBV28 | CASSAEGPGTDTQYF
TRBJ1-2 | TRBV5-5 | CASSLENDYGYTF
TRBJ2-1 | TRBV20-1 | CSAPRRQGRNEQFF
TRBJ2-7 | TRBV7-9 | CASSLGAGRSEQYF
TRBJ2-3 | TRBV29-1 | CSVAKERPWEDTQYF
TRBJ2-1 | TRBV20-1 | CSASGIDYNEQFF
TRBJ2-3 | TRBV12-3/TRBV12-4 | CASSPGTSGIDTQYF
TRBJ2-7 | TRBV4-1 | CASSQEGQSTNEQYF
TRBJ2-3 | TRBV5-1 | CASSARDFADTQYF
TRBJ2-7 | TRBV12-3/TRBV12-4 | CASSSGTRGAYEQYF
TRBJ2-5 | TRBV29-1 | CSFGTGLGETQYF